Below, 23 T cell receptor beta chains from the same sample are listed, as sequenced in a study of blood T cell repertoires in COVID-19 (TCRdb year 2020). Library method: the immunoSEQ multiplex PCR assay. The table was pulled from immuneACCESS by TCRdb, which kept in-frame rearrangements only. Such tables lose some clones; where checked, under half of the loss comes from unresolved V genes, and the rest has no known cause. This sample has tens of thousands of clones in its table, and under 80% of those were observed once. Together, the top ten hold around a sixth of the sample. Material: peripheral blood. The source is a man aged 55 to 70 with acute or convalescent COVID-19.

The chain employs TRBV5-1 and TRBJ2-1, with D maybe TRBD1 (6 bases). The CDR3 has 15 amino acids. CDR1 and CDR2 from the germline V gene are SGHRS and YFSETQ. V lost 4 bases to trimming and J lost 4 bases, with 15 bases between them. The CDR3 DNA reads as TGCGCCAGCAGCAATACAGGGTCGGGTTACAATGAGCAGTTCTTC. Its translation: CASSNTGSGYNEQFF.

The chain couples TRBV28 to TRBJ2-1; the D gene is possibly TRBD1 (6 bases). Per the germline V gene, CDR1 is MDHEN and CDR2 is SYDVKM. V lost 7 bases, J lost 4 bases, and 14 bases lay in between. The CDR3 contains 14 residues. CDR3 coding DNA: TGTGCCAGCACACAGGGCCCCTCTTACAATGAGCAGTTCTTC. It is translated as CASTQGPSYNEQFF.

This chain uses TRBV5-1 with TRBJ2-5, with 9 bases matching TRBD1. From germline, CDR1 is SGHRS and CDR2 YFSETQ. There are 14 residues in the CDR3. The V and J ends lost 3 bases and 3 bases, in that order; junction bases with no gene match: 3. CDR3 DNA sequence: TGCGCCAGCAGCTACAGGGGGCAAGAAGAGACCCAGTACTTC. This encodes CASSYRGQEETQYF. Drawing the rest from reference TRBV5-1 and TRBJ2-5, the complete variable domain is KAGVTQTPRYLIKTRGQQVTLSCSPISGHRSVSWYQQTPGQGLQFLFEYFSETQRNKGNFPGRFSGRQFSNSRSEMNVSTLELGDSALYLCASSYRGQEETQYFGPGTRLLVL.

This chain uses TRBV5-7 with TRBJ2-7; D is perhaps TRBD1 (6 bases). TRBV5-7 is an ORF for which the function is uncertain. V was trimmed by 9 bases and J by 4 bases, leaving 8 bases between them. The length of the CDR3 is 10 residues. DNA of the CDR3: TGTGCCAATACAGGGTACGAGCAGTACTTC. Amino acids: CANTGYEQYF.

V usage is TRBV27 and J usage is TRBJ1-5; D is undetermined. Germline V gene sequence: CDR1 MNHEY, CDR2 SMNVEV (reference sequence). This CDR3 is built from 16 residues. V was clipped by 2 bases and J by 0 bases, with 11 bases between them. The CDR3 DNA follows: TGTGCCAGCAGTTTACGCGCCACCAATAGCAATCAGCCCCAGCATTTT. Residues: CASSLRATNSNQPQHF.

The rearrangement uses TRBV19 and TRBJ1-5; D remains unclear. This CDR3 spans 12 amino acids. Trimming removed 4 bases at V and 5 bases at J, with 6 bases between. The germline gives CDR1 LNHDA, CDR2 SQIVND (reference sequence). CDR3 amino acids: CASSTPYQPQHF. The CDR3 bases are TGTGCCAGTAGTACCCCTTATCAGCCCCAGCATTTT.

This clone appeared once. The chain has TRBV29-1 and TRBJ2-7; the D gene is possibly TRBD2 (6 bases). V lost 4 bases, J lost 2 bases, and 9 bases lay in between. The CDR3 length is 12 residues. Germline V gene lookup returns CDR1 SQVTM and CDR2 ANQGSEA. CDR3 amino acids: CSVGAGPYEQYF. The CDR3 DNA sequence: TGCAGCGTTGGAGCGGGCCCCTACGAGCAGTACTTC.

The chain uses TRBV6-5 and TRBJ2-5, with D perhaps matching TRBD2 (5 bases). This CDR3 comprises 13 residues. Germline V gene lookup returns CDR1 MNHEY and CDR2 SVGAGI. Trimming shortened V by 11 bases and J by 3 bases, and 16 bases separated the two germline ends. This chain's CDR3 is CASAVWREETQYF. Written as DNA, the CDR3 is TGTGCCTCTGCTGTATGGCGGGAAGAGACCCAGTACTTC.

J is TRBJ1-2 and V is TRBV6-1; no clear D. V lost 3 bases and J lost 7, with 6 bases in between. The germline CDR1 and CDR2 sequences are MNHNS and SASEGT. The CDR3 has 11 residues. In DNA, the CDR3 is TGTGCCAGCAGTGATGTGAGTGGCTACACCTTC. This encodes CASSDVSGYTF.

This chain uses TRBV6-5 with TRBJ1-5; D is perhaps TRBD1 (5 bases). V lost 6 bases to trimming and J lost 1 base, with 10 bases between them. This CDR3 spans 14 amino acids. CDR1 is MNHEY and CDR2 is SVGAGI in the germline V gene. In nucleotides, the CDR3 is TGTGCCAGCAGCGGGTCAGGGAGCAATCAGCCCCAGCATTTT. It yields the protein CASSGSGSNQPQHF.

V usage is TRBV3-1 (or the pseudogene TRBV3-2) and J usage is TRBJ1-5; 11 nucleotides match TRBD1. Looked up from germline, CDR1 is LGHDT and CDR2 is YNNKEL (reference sequence). After removal of 1 base from V and 6 bases from J, the junction contained 2 bases not matched to a gene. CDR3 length: 15 amino acids. The CDR3 sequence is CASSQGTGGGQPQHF. The CDR3 nucleotides are TGTGCCAGCAGCCAAGGGACAGGGGGCGGTCAGCCCCAGCATTTT.

The gene calls are TRBV30 and TRBJ1-3; tentatively, D is TRBD1 (6 bases). The germline gives CDR1 GTSNPN, CDR2 SVGIG (reference sequence). Trimming stripped 0 bases from V and 0 bases from J, with 18 bases between. This CDR3 is 18 amino acids long. CDR3 bases: TGTGCCTGGAGTGTAGGGTCTTCTACAGGGTTCTCTGGAAACACCATATATTTT. It specifies CAWSVGSSTGFSGNTIYF. The variable domain in full, with the rest retrieved from reference TRBV30 and TRBJ1-3, is SQTIHQWPATLVQPVGSPLSLECTVEGTSNPNLYWYRQAAGRGLQLLFYSVGIGQISSEVPQNLSASRPQDRQFILSSKKLLLSDSGFYLCAWSVGSSTGFSGNTIYFGEGSWLTVV.

The chain joins TRBV25-1 to TRBJ2-5, with D perhaps TRBD2 (5 bases). Trimming took 5 bases from V and 2 from J, leaving 15 bases between them. This CDR3 region has 15 residues. The germline V gene encodes CDR1 MGHDK and CDR2 SYGVNS. The CDR3 sequence: CASSRGGRRQETQYF. The CDR3 DNA reads as TGTGCCAGCAGTCGGGGTGGCAGGAGACAAGAGACCCAGTACTTC.

The chain joins TRBV19 to TRBJ1-2; a weak D match, TRBD1 (6 bases). Germline CDR1 LNHDA, CDR2 SQIVND (reference sequence). V was clipped by 2 bases and J by 4 bases, with 14 bases between them. The CDR3 extends over 15 amino acids. This chain's CDR3 is CASSISDRGGYGYTF. Here the CDR3 DNA reads TGTGCCAGTAGTATATCGGACCGAGGGGGCTATGGCTACACCTTC.

As to this clone: The same CDR3 can be traced to other DNA sequences in this sample. The chain recombines TRBV4-2 with TRBJ1-6; weak D call: TRBD1 (5 bases). The CDR3 consists of 15 residues. V lost 0 bases and J 3 bases, leaving 6 bases between the germline ends. The germline CDR1 and CDR2 sequences are LGHNA and YNFKEQ. As DNA, the CDR3 is TGTGCCAGCAGCCAAGATAGGGGCTATAATTCACCCCTCCACTTT. This gives the protein CASSQDRGYNSPLHF.

The rearrangement uses TRBV5-1 and TRBJ2-2; D is unresolved. V was clipped by 6 bases and J by 3 bases, with 9 bases between them. This CDR3 comprises 13 residues. Germline lookup yields CDR1 SGHRS and CDR2 YFSETQ. The CDR3, as DNA: TGCGCCAGCAATAGAGGTGACACCGGGGAGCTGTTTTTT. Translating gives CASNRGDTGELFF.

The V gene is TRBV6-5, the J gene TRBJ2-3; no clear D gene. V was cut by 5 bases and J by 5 bases, with 11 bases left in between. The length of the CDR3 is 13 residues. CDR1 is MNHEY, CDR2 SVGAGI, per germline. CDR3 in amino acids: CASSPPAQDTQYF. The CDR3 bases are TGTGCCAGCAGTCCTCCCGCACAAGATACGCAGTATTTT.

The sample holds one count of this clone. The chain uses TRBV30 and TRBJ1-2; 7 nucleotides match TRBD1. CDR1 and CDR2 from the germline V gene are GTSNPN and SVGIG (reference sequence). CDR3 length: 13 amino acids. V lost 6 bases, J lost 8 bases, and 12 bases stayed unmatched. CDR3 nucleotide sequence: TGTGCCTGTTACCCACGGACAGGCGGAGGCTACACCTTC. Protein sequence: CACYPRTGGGYTF.

V and J are TRBV20-1 and TRBJ2-3; D is possibly TRBD2 (6 bases). This CDR3 contains 14 residues. Trimming pared 3 bases from V and 5 bases from J, leaving 15 bases between. Germline V lookup: CDR1 DFQATT, CDR2 SNEGSKA (reference sequence). The CDR3 DNA is TGCAGTGCTAGTGGTCAGGGAGGTCGAGATACGCAGTATTTT. It translates to CSASGQGGRDTQYF.

This chain connects TRBV27 to TRBJ2-7, with TRBD2 matching 12 bases. After removal of 5 bases from V and 6 bases from J, the junction contained 14 bases not matched to a gene. CDR1 and CDR2 (germline): MNHEY, SMNVEV (reference sequence). The CDR3 is 17 amino acids. The CDR3 sequence is CASSARSSGRAEVEQYF. CDR3 DNA: TGTGCCAGCAGTGCCCGGTCTAGCGGGAGGGCCGAGGTCGAGCAGTACTTC.

V and J are TRBV5-1 and TRBJ2-2; TRBD2 aligns across 9 bases. The CDR3 has 16 residues. Germline V gene data show CDR1 as SGHRS and CDR2 as YFSETQ. J was trimmed by 1 base and V by 1 base; bases with no gene match: 2. The CDR3 bases are TGCGCCAGCAGCTTGCTGACTAGCGGGAACACCGGGGAGCTGTTTTTT. It specifies CASSLLTSGNTGELFF.

The CDR3 sequence: CASSETPNYGYTF. The CDR3 bases are TGTGCCAGCAGTGAGACACCTAACTATGGCTACACCTTC. The chain uses TRBV5-4 and TRBJ1-2; no definite D call. The germline V and J ends were trimmed by 5 bases and 0 bases, with 8 bases remaining between them. Germline assignment: CDR1 SGHNT and CDR2 YYREEE (reference sequence). This CDR3 is 13 amino acids long.

This chain links TRBV11-2 with TRBJ2-3; D remains ambiguous. Looked up from germline, CDR1 is SGHAT and CDR2 is FQNNGV. This CDR3 is built from 14 residues. Trimming pared 6 bases from V and 1 base from J, leaving 11 bases between. This chain's CDR3 is CASSYRVGTDTQYF. CDR3 coding DNA: TGTGCCAGCAGTTACAGAGTGGGCACAGATACGCAGTATTTT.